This T cell receptor (beta chain) was captured by sequencing in a study of T cell changes during pregnancy in multiple sclerosis. Assay used: immunoSEQ multiplex PCR; TCRdb lists only in-frame clones, some missing. The sample contains about 58,000 clones, around 90% of which appear only once. This CDR3 has 13 amino acids. Between the trimmed V and J ends, which lost 5 bases and 6 bases, there was a span of 11 bases. CDR1 and CDR2 from the germline V gene are GTSNPN and SVGIG (reference sequence). This specimen consisted of CD4+ T cells from peripheral blood mononuclear cells, obtained after pregnancy. This chain uses TRBV30 with TRBJ1-6; weak D call: TRBD1 (5 bases). This clonotype was obtained from a female donor in good health, enrolled as a control in a pregnancy study. The CDR3 DNA follows: TGTGCCTGGTCAGGGATTCTTAATTCACCCCTCCACTTT. Translating it yields CAWSGILNSPLHF.